Shown below are 8 T cell receptor beta chains from a single sample sequenced in a study of spatial heterogeneity in lung cancer. Notes on the study in general: Mutation counts in tumors were tracked by counts of expanded intratumoral alpha and beta TCRs.

From the 5' RACE reads, TCRdb called clonotypes with MiXCR, one entry per CDR3 protein. The sample shows 15,000 or so distinct CDR3 sequences, about 5% of them seen only once. The sample's time point: sample taken at primary tumor resection. Antigens for these TCRs are unknown. The sequencing used lung tumor tissue, collected at surgery. The source of these receptors is a male donor with early-stage non-small cell lung cancer.

This clonotype occurred many times. This sequence joins TRBV12-3 or TRBV12-4 and TRBJ2-3; 8 bases are a match to TRBD1. Trimming at V came to 3 bases and at J to 0 bases, leaving 2 bases not matched to a gene. The CDR3 length is 15 residues. The CDR3 DNA is TGTGCCAGCAGTTTGCAGGGGGCTAGCACAGATACGCAGTATTTT. Amino acids: CASSLQGASTDTQYF.

This clonotype was seen at least ten times. The chain combines TRBV18 with TRBJ1-5; D remains ambiguous. This CDR3 has 14 amino acids. The V and J ends lost 1 base and 4 bases respectively, with 8 bases between them. The germline CDR1 and CDR2 sequences are KGHSH and LQKENI. In nucleotides, the CDR3 is TGTGCCAGCTCACCACAACCCCGAAATCAGCCCCAGCATTTT. This sequence encodes CASSPQPRNQPQHF. The whole variable domain, filled in from reference TRBV18 and TRBJ1-5, reads NAGVMQNPRHLVRRRGQEARLRCSPMKGHSHVYWYRQLPEEGLKFMVYLQKENIIDESGMPKERFSAEFPKEGPSILRIQQVVRGDSAAYFCASSPQPRNQPQHFGDGTRLSIL.

Sample share makes this clonotype medium-sized. The chain recombines TRBV18 with TRBJ2-1; D gene unclear. CDR1 and CDR2 (germline): KGHSH, LQKENI. V was cut by 6 bases and J by 0 bases, with 15 bases left in between. The CDR3 consists of 16 residues. Here the CDR3 reads CASSPPGQSSYNEQFF. CDR3 DNA sequence: TGTGCCAGCTCGCCCCCCGGGCAGAGCTCCTACAATGAGCAGTTCTTC.

Ten or more counts support this clonotype. The chain employs TRBV12-5 and TRBJ2-3, with D unresolved. Between the trimmed V and J ends, which lost 3 bases and 3 bases, there was a span of 19 bases. Germline V gene sequence: CDR1 LGHNT, CDR2 FRNRAP. This CDR3 has 17 amino acids. CDR3 coding DNA: TGTGCTAGTGGTTTACTCTTGGGCCAGAAGGAGACAGATACGCAGTATTTT. Amino acids: CASGLLLGQKETDTQYF.

This clonotype was counted ten times or more. The rearrangement uses TRBV29-1 and TRBJ1-2; D gene unclear. CDR1 and CDR2 (germline): SQVTM, ANQGSEA. V was clipped by 3 bases and J by 8 bases, with 13 bases between them. The CDR3 contains 12 residues. CDR3: CSVDSGRGGYTF. The DNA for the CDR3 is TGCAGCGTTGACTCAGGCCGTGGGGGCTACACCTTC.

This clonotype has ten or more counts. CDR3 residues: CASNLAGRYNEQFF. DNA of the CDR3: TGTGCCAGCAATCTAGCGGGGCGATACAATGAGCAGTTCTTC. The chain joins TRBV6-2 or TRBV6-3 to TRBJ2-1; 9 bases are shared with TRBD2. CDR3 length equals 14 residues. The V gene end was trimmed by 7 bases and the J gene end by 4 bases; junction bases not matched to a gene: 5. Germline CDR1 MNHEY, CDR2 SVGEGT.

This clonotype was seen at least ten times. The chain links TRBV18 to TRBJ2-3, with D possibly matching TRBD1 (6 bases). Per germline, CDR1 KGHSH and CDR2 LQKENI. The CDR3 is made up of 16 amino acids. V was cut by 2 bases and J by 2 bases, with 14 bases left in between. The CDR3, as DNA: TGTGCCAGCTCACCAATGGGGGCTACATACACAGATACGCAGTATTTT. Its translation: CASSPMGATYTDTQYF.

This clonotype was observed many times. The chain carries TRBV12-3 or TRBV12-4 and TRBJ2-2; D perhaps matches TRBD1 (8 bases). The CDR3 is 16 amino acids. V lost 7 bases and J 5 bases, leaving 20 bases between the germline ends. The CDR3 loop is CASNHRGGTGTGELFF. CDR3 nucleotide sequence: TGTGCCAGCAACCACAGGGGGGGCACCGGGACCGGGGAGCTGTTTTTT.